The rows below give T cell receptor beta chains drawn from one sample of a study of blood T cell repertoires in COVID-19. Here immunoSEQ multiplex PCR was the method, and the copy in TCRdb shows in-frame clones only, minus some. The top ten hold about 7% of the sample, which has just under 350,000 clones, 85% to 90% seen once. Sequenced material: peripheral blood. These receptors were taken from a woman in her sixties or seventies with COVID-19, enrolled during active disease. CDR3s include the opening cysteine and the closing phenylalanine or tryptophan. Each record gives: V gene, clone size, D gene, J gene, CDR3 DNA, CDR3 protein. The D gene is left open where the match is weak. Clone size, where shown, is once, few, many, or a class for clones that have expanded.

TRBV2	-	-	TRBJ2-3	TGTGCCAGCAGTGATTCGCAGGGAAAGATTTCTGCTACGCAGTATTTT	CASSDSQGKISATQYF
TRBV7-2	-	-	TRBJ2-7	TGTGCCAGCAGCCCCCCCGGGGTAAGAGGGTCCTACGAGCAGTACTTC	CASSPPGVRGSYEQYF
TRBV27	-	-	TRBJ1-5	TGTGCCAGCCGTCGAGGTAGCAATCAGCCCCAGCATTTT	CASRRGSNQPQHF
TRBV9	-	TRBD1	TRBJ1-3	TGTGCCAGCAGCCGGGAGGGGGCTTCTGGAAACACCATATATTTT	CASSREGASGNTIYF
TRBV7-2	once	TRBD2	TRBJ2-3	TGTGCCAGCAGCACCCGGGGGGGCCCCGCAGATACGCAGTATTTT	CASSTRGGPADTQYF
TRBV19	-	-	TRBJ1-2	TGTGCCAGTAGTATGGGCAGTTCCTATGGCTACACCTTC	CASSMGSSYGYTF
TRBV10-2	once	-	TRBJ2-1	TGCGCCAGCAGTGAGCGTAACAATGAGCAGTTCTTC	CASSERNNEQFF
TRBV7-8	-	-	TRBJ2-2	TGTGCCAGCACCTCAGGGGAAAATGGGAACACCGGGGAGCTGTTTTTT	CASTSGENGNTGELFF
TRBV14	-	TRBD1	TRBJ2-7	TGTGCCAGCAGCCAAGACGGGACAGGGATCTACGAGCAGTACTTC	CASSQDGTGIYEQYF
TRBV30	-	-	TRBJ2-1	TGTGCCTGGAGTGTACTCGGGGGTGAGCAGTTCTTC	CAWSVLGGEQFF
TRBV5-1	-	TRBD2	TRBJ2-1	TGCGCCAGCAGCTTGACTAGCGGGGGGGCCGGTGAGCAGTTCTTC	CASSLTSGGAGEQFF
TRBV7-8	-	TRBD1	TRBJ2-3	TGTGCCAGCAGCTTGGGGACAGTAGATACGCAGTATTTT	CASSLGTVDTQYF
TRBV5-1	-	TRBD2	TRBJ2-3	TGCGCCAGCAGCTTAATAGCGGGGGGAGCAGATACGCAGTATTTT	CASSLIAGGADTQYF
TRBV9	-	-	TRBJ2-3	TGTGCCAGCAGCCCAACATCTGACACAGATACGCAGTATTTT	CASSPTSDTDTQYF
TRBV9	-	-	TRBJ1-2	TGTGCCAGCAGCGTAGAGTCGGGAGAGACTAACTATGGCTACACCTTC	CASSVESGETNYGYTF
TRBV18	-	TRBD1	TRBJ2-5	TGTGCCAGCTCACCACCTAACAGGGGGCGACAAGAGACCCAGTACTTC	CASSPPNRGRQETQYF
TRBV9	-	-	TRBJ1-3	TGTGCCAGCAGCGATATTATAGACTCTGGAAACACCATATATTTT	CASSDIIDSGNTIYF
TRBV5-1	-	TRBD1	TRBJ1-1	TGCGCCAGCAGCTTGGTAGTCCCGGGACAGGGGATGGGCACTGAAGCTTTCTTT	CASSLVVPGQGMGTEAFF
TRBV18	-	-	TRBJ1-3	TGTGCCAGCTCCCCCCGGGACACCTCTGGAAACACCATATATTTT	CASSPRDTSGNTIYF
TRBV5-1	-	-	TRBJ1-2	TGCGCCAGCAGCTTGGATGCGGACAGCTATGGCTACACCTTC	CASSLDADSYGYTF
TRBV6-5	-	TRBD2	TRBJ2-7	TGTGCCAGCACCGAGTCCAGCGGGGGGGTCTACGAGCAGTACTTC	CASTESSGGVYEQYF
TRBV24-1	-	-	TRBJ2-1	TGTGCCACCAGTGATGGCGCCCATGGGGCCCACAATGAGCAGTTCTTC	CATSDGAHGAHNEQFF
TRBV6-5	-	-	TRBJ1-1	TGTGCCAGCATACCCAGCGGAGGTCGGAACACTGAAGCTTTCTTT	CASIPSGGRNTEAFF